This is a list of T cell receptor beta chains from one sample in a study of T-cell memory formation after mild COVID-19. Each CDR3 protein is one row after TCRdb ran MiXCR on the 5' RACE reads. The table shows around 420,000 distinct CDR3 sequences, with approximately 25% occurring only once. Sequenced input: PBMCs or a T cell subset sorted from them (not recorded which). The source of these receptors is an adult woman who had mild COVID-19 (a few samples of this study predate the infection). Cell type and time point are not known. Both conserved end residues are part of each CDR3. The order of the fields is clone size, J gene, D gene, V gene, CDR3 length, CDR3 protein, CDR3 DNA. The D gene is left open where the match is weak. A row's size may be missing; if present it is once, few, many or a size class.

NA	TRBJ2-2	NA	TRBV12-3/TRBV12-4	12	CASNRGTGELFF	TGTGCCAGCAACCGCGGCACCGGGGAGCTGTTTTTT
few	TRBJ1-1	NA	TRBV12-3/TRBV12-4	14	CASSPLIANTEAFF	TGTGCCAGCAGTCCCCTGATAGCGAACACTGAAGCTTTCTTT
NA	TRBJ2-2	TRBD2	TRBV7-9	16	CASRRLAGRNTGELFF	TGTGCCAGCAGACGACTAGCGGGGAGAAACACCGGGGAGCTGTTTTTT
few	TRBJ2-7	TRBD2	TRBV18	13	CASSFSGEGEQYF	TGTGCCAGCTCATTTAGCGGGGAAGGCGAGCAGTACTTC
few	TRBJ2-5	TRBD1	TRBV4-3	18	CASSLSGTGAEMGETQYF	TGCGCCAGCAGCCTATCCGGGACAGGGGCCGAAATGGGGGAGACCCAGTACTTC
once	TRBJ2-1	TRBD2	TRBV20-1	13	CSPYGLAGNEQFF	TGCAGTCCGTACGGACTAGCGGGGAATGAGCAGTTCTTC
few	TRBJ2-1	NA	TRBV7-6	15	CASSLDQGAYNEQFF	TGTGCCAGCAGCTTGGATCAGGGAGCCTACAATGAGCAGTTCTTC
NA	TRBJ1-1	NA	TRBV29-1	12	CSVESMGRERFF	TGCAGCGTTGAAAGCATGGGCAGGGAGAGGTTCTTT
many	TRBJ2-1	TRBD1	TRBV29-1	11	CSGTGYGEQFF	TGCAGCGGGACAGGGTACGGTGAGCAGTTCTTC
NA	TRBJ2-7	NA	TRBV12-3/TRBV12-4	15	CASSPTGNGYYEQYF	TGTGCCAGCAGTCCCACAGGGAATGGCTATTACGAGCAGTACTTC
NA	TRBJ1-3	NA	TRBV18	16	CASSPTDSVSGNTIYF	TGTGCCAGCTCACCAACTGACAGTGTCTCTGGAAACACCATATATTTT
NA	TRBJ2-4	TRBD1	TRBV25-1	15	CASSELSAQGFIQYF	TGTGCCAGCAGTGAATTGTCCGCACAGGGGTTCATTCAGTACTTC
NA	TRBJ2-2	NA	TRBV5-1	16	CASISGTPGDTGELFF	TGCGCCAGCATCTCCGGGACCCCCGGGGACACCGGGGAGCTGTTTTTT
NA	TRBJ2-2	TRBD1	TRBV12-3/TRBV12-4	16	CASIHRGQTNTGELFF	TGTGCCAGCATTCACCGGGGACAGACGAACACCGGGGAGCTGTTTTTT
few	TRBJ1-5	NA	TRBV10-3	12	CAISDPYQPQHF	TGTGCCATCAGTGACCCGTATCAGCCCCAGCATTTT
NA	TRBJ2-7	TRBD2	TRBV9	15	CASSVDASGNYEQYF	TGTGCCAGCAGCGTAGACGCTAGCGGGAACTACGAGCAGTACTTC
few	TRBJ2-7	NA	TRBV21-1	10	CEGRGYEQYF	TGTGAGGGGCGGGGATACGAGCAGTACTTC
few	TRBJ1-1	NA	TRBV12-3/TRBV12-4	15	CASSLKYRGAVEAFF	TGTGCCAGCAGTTTAAAGTATCGGGGGGCCGTTGAAGCTTTCTTT
few	TRBJ2-7	NA	TRBV15	15	CATSGIRDGPNEQYF	TGTGCCACCAGCGGTATCCGGGACGGGCCTAACGAGCAGTACTTC
few	TRBJ2-7	NA	TRBV6-2/TRBV6-3	14	CASSVPQLVYEQYF	TGTGCCAGCAGTGTCCCTCAATTGGTCTACGAGCAGTACTTC
NA	TRBJ2-5	NA	TRBV7-2	14	CASSSQGGQETQYF	TGTGCCAGCAGCTCTCAGGGTGGACAAGAGACCCAGTACTTC
NA	TRBJ2-3	NA	TRBV7-3	13	CASSYRVADTQYF	TGTGCCAGCAGCTACAGGGTCGCAGATACGCAGTATTTT
NA	TRBJ1-3	NA	TRBV6-5	14	CASSYDRFADTIYF	TGTGCCAGCAGTTACGACAGATTCGCGGACACCATATATTTT
NA	TRBJ2-1	TRBD2	TRBV24-1	17	CATSDSPGLAGEYEQFF	TGTGCCACCAGTGATTCACCGGGACTAGCGGGAGAATATGAGCAGTTCTTC
few	TRBJ2-2	NA	TRBV7-9	15	CASSPSSGNTGELFF	TGTGCCAGCAGCCCCTCTTCAGGGAACACCGGGGAGCTGTTTTTT
NA	TRBJ1-2	TRBD1	TRBV12-3/TRBV12-4	14	CASSLGQGWDGYTF	TGTGCCAGCAGTTTGGGACAGGGGTGGGATGGCTACACCTTC
NA	TRBJ2-5	NA	TRBV10-3	13	CAISESGTLAQYF	TGTGCCATCAGTGAATCGGGTACTCTCGCCCAGTACTTC
many	TRBJ2-2	TRBD2	TRBV7-3	17	CASSSTPSGGATGELFF	TGTGCCAGCAGCTCCACACCGAGCGGGGGTGCGACCGGGGAGCTGTTTTTT
few	TRBJ1-6	NA	TRBV20-1	15	CSARDSTNYNSPLHF	TGCAGTGCTCGGGATAGTACCAACTATAATTCACCCCTCCACTTT
NA	TRBJ1-1	NA	TRBV7-3	13	CASSFPGLTEAFF	TGTGCCAGCAGCTTCCCGGGCCTTACTGAAGCTTTCTTT
NA	TRBJ2-1	TRBD2	TRBV12-3/TRBV12-4	21	CASSSRRRGLAGGKSYNEQFF	TGTGCCAGCAGTTCCCGTAGGCGGGGACTAGCGGGGGGAAAATCCTACAATGAGCAGTTCTTC
NA	TRBJ1-2	NA	TRBV12-3/TRBV12-4	13	CASSKSGDYGYTF	TGTGCCAGCAGCAAGTCAGGGGACTATGGCTACACCTTC
many	TRBJ2-7	TRBD2	TRBV6-5	16	CASSLTSGRASVEQYF	TGTGCCAGCAGTTTGACTAGCGGGAGGGCCTCCGTCGAGCAGTACTTC
few	TRBJ2-4	NA	TRBV5-1	14	CASSLGVAKNIQYF	TGCGCCAGCAGCTTGGGGGTAGCCAAAAACATTCAGTACTTC
NA	TRBJ1-1	NA	TRBV29-1	12	CSVDRGNTEAFF	TGCAGCGTTGACAGGGGGAACACTGAAGCTTTCTTT
NA	TRBJ1-2	NA	TRBV11-2	15	CASSLVEDGGYGYTF	TGTGCCAGCAGCTTAGTGGAGGACGGCGGGTATGGCTACACCTTC
NA	TRBJ2-7	TRBD2	TRBV18	18	CASSPPGSTGGHSYEQYF	TGTGCCAGCTCACCACCGGGTAGCACGGGAGGGCACTCCTACGAGCAGTACTTC
NA	TRBJ2-7	NA	TRBV7-2	18	CASSLSDYTGVPDYEQYF	TGTGCCAGCAGCTTATCGGACTACACCGGTGTGCCCGACTACGAGCAGTACTTC
NA	TRBJ2-5	TRBD2	TRBV7-9	15	CASSSTGTSRETQYF	TGTGCCAGCAGCTCCACCGGGACTAGCAGGGAGACCCAGTACTTC
few	TRBJ2-1	NA	TRBV7-9	13	CASSSGSWVWQFF	TGTGCCAGCAGCTCAGGTAGCTGGGTTTGGCAGTTCTTC
few	TRBJ1-4	NA	TRBV5-8	14	CASSLARSIEKLFF	TGTGCCAGCAGCTTGGCCAGGTCTATCGAAAAACTGTTTTTT
few	TRBJ1-4	NA	TRBV12-3/TRBV12-4	15	CASSSQDATNEKLFF	TGTGCCAGCAGTTCCCAAGACGCAACTAATGAAAAACTGTTTTTT
NA	TRBJ1-6	TRBD1	TRBV5-1	15	CASSKPGQGHSPLHF	TGCGCCAGCAGCAAACCGGGACAGGGTCATTCACCCCTCCACTTT
NA	TRBJ1-2	NA	TRBV3-1	14	CASSRTEPNYGYTF	TGTGCCAGCAGCCGGACAGAACCGAACTATGGCTACACCTTC
NA	TRBJ2-5	TRBD1	TRBV19	13	CASSTGEGKTQYF	TGTGCCAGTAGCACAGGGGAAGGAAAGACCCAGTACTTC
NA	TRBJ1-2	NA	TRBV19	14	CASSIATATYGYTF	TGTGCCAGTAGTATTGCCACAGCCACCTATGGCTACACCTTC
NA	TRBJ2-5	TRBD1	TRBV12-3/TRBV12-4	15	CASSDRDRGIETQYF	TGTGCCAGCAGCGACCGGGACAGGGGTATAGAGACCCAGTACTTC
NA	TRBJ2-2	NA	TRBV20-1	12	CSARGMSGELFF	TGCAGTGCTCGAGGGATGAGCGGGGAGCTGTTTTTT
many	TRBJ2-3	NA	TRBV12-3/TRBV12-4	18	CASSSRFSPEGRTDTQYF	TGTGCCAGCAGTTCTCGATTTTCCCCGGAAGGTCGTACAGATACGCAGTATTTT
NA	TRBJ2-1	NA	TRBV6-4	15	CASSHLEDSLNEQFF	TGTGCCAGCAGTCACCTCGAGGACAGCTTGAATGAGCAGTTCTTC
NA	TRBJ2-1	TRBD2	TRBV3-1	14	CVSSPTSGRHEQFF	TGTGTCAGCAGCCCGACTAGCGGGAGACATGAGCAGTTCTTC
few	TRBJ2-5	NA	TRBV2	13	CASIRGGIKTQYF	TGTGCCAGCATTCGTGGCGGGATAAAGACCCAGTACTTC
few	TRBJ1-6	NA	TRBV4-2	15	CASSQDKGRDSPLHF	TGTGCCAGCAGCCAAGATAAGGGACGTGATTCACCCCTCCACTTT
NA	TRBJ1-5	NA	TRBV20-1	12	CSAGQLGQPQHF	TGCAGTGCAGGGCAGCTCGGTCAGCCCCAGCATTTT
NA	TRBJ2-3	NA	TRBV28	17	CASRQRKRLVATDTQYF	TGTGCCAGCAGGCAAAGGAAGAGGCTAGTAGCCACAGATACGCAGTATTTT
NA	TRBJ2-5	NA	TRBV4-3	15	CASSQDLGPQETQYF	TGCGCCAGCAGCCAAGATTTAGGGCCCCAAGAGACCCAGTACTTC
NA	TRBJ2-4	NA	TRBV20-1	14	CSARDSLTKNIQYF	TGCAGCGCGCGGGACAGCCTAACCAAAAACATTCAGTACTTC